This paragraph covers one T cell receptor (beta chain) sequence. The CDR3 is 14 residues long. Germline V lookup: CDR1 SGHRS, CDR2 YFSETQ. V dropped 0 bases and J dropped 0 bases, with 7 bases sitting between them. Some clones are missing from TCRdb's copy, which holds only in-frame ones; the method was immunoSEQ multiplex PCR. The data contain roughly 50,000 clones, around 82% of them singletons. The data were obtained in a study of blood T cell repertoires in COVID-19. The sequencing input was peripheral blood. The chain links TRBV5-1 to TRBJ2-7; D might be TRBD1 (6 bases). The receptor was isolated from a man aged 40-49 years with acute or convalescent COVID-19. CDR3 DNA sequence: TGCGCCAGCAGCTTGGAGGGGGTCTCCTACGAGCAGTACTTC. Translation gives CASSLEGVSYEQYF.